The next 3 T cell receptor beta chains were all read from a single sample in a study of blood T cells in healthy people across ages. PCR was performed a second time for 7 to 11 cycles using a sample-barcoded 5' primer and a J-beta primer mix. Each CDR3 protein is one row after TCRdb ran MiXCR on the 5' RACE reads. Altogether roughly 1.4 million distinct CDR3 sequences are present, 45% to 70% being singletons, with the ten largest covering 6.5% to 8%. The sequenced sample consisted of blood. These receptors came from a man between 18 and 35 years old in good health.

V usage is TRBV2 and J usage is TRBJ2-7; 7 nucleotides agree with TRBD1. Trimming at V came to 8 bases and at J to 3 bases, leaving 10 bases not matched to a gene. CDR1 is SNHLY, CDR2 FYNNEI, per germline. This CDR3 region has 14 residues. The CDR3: CASAPRDRLYEQYF. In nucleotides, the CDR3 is TGTGCCAGCGCTCCCAGGGACAGACTCTACGAGCAGTACTTC.

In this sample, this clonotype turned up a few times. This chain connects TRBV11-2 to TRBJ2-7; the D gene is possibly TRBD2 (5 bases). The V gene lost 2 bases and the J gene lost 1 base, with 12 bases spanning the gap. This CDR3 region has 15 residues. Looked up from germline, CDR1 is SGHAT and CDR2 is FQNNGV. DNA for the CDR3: TGTGCCAGCAGCTTATATCGGGGTACGTCCTACGAGCAGTACTTC. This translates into CASSLYRGTSYEQYF.

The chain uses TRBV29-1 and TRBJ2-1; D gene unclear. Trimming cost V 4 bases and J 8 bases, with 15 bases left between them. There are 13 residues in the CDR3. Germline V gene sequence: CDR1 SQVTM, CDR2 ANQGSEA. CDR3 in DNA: TGCAGCGTTGCTCCGTCGGCAGGCCATGAGCAGTTCTTC. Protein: CSVAPSAGHEQFF.